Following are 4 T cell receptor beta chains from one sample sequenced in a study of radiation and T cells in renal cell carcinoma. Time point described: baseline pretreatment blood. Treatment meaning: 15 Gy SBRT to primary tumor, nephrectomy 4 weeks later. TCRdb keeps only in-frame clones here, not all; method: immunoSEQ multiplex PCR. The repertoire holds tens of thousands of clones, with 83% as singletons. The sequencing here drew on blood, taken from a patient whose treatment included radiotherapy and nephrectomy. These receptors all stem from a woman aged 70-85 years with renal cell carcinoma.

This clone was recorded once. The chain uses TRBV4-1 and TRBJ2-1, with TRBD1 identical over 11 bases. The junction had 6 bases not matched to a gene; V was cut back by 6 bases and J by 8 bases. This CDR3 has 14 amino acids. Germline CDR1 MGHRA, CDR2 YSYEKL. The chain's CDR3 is CASSPGTGGDEQFF. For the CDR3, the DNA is TGCGCCAGCAGTCCCGGGACAGGGGGTGATGAGCAGTTCTTC.

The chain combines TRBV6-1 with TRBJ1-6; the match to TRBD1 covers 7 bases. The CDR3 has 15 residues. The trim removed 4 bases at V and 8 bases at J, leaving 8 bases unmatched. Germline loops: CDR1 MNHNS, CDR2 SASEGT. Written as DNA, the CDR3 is TGTGCCAGCAGTGCCCAGGGGGGCGCGGATTCACCCCTCCACTTT. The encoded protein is CASSAQGGADSPLHF.

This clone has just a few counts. The CDR3: CAISDGTGGVGGYTF. CDR3 sequence (DNA): TGTGCCATCAGTGACGGGACAGGGGGCGTAGGTGGCTACACCTTC. The chain recombines TRBV10-3 with TRBJ1-2, with 12 bases fitting TRBD1. The junction had 6 bases not matched to a gene; V was cut back by 3 bases and J by 7 bases. CDR3 size: 15 residues. Per the germline V gene, CDR1 is ENHRY and CDR2 is SYGVKD.

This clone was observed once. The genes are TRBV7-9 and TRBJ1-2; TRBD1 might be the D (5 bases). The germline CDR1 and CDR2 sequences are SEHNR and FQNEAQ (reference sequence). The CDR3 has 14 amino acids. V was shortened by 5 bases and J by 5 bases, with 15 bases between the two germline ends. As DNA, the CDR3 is TGTGCCAGCAGCCCTCGCCGGGACGGGTATGGCTACACCTTC. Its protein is CASSPRRDGYGYTF.